Listed below are T cell receptor beta chains from one sample, sequenced in a study of blood T cell repertoires in COVID-19. Clones were sequenced by immunoSEQ multiplex PCR, and TCRdb holds only the in-frame ones, with some missing. The table has about 150,000 clones, around four fifths seen once; the top ten hold roughly 13%. The sample consisted of peripheral blood. The receptors derive from a man aged 70-80 years who had recovered from COVID-19. CDR3s include the opening cysteine and the closing phenylalanine or tryptophan. The size field is filled for only some rows; it gives once, few, many or a size class.

clone size	V gene	J gene	CDR3 protein
.	TRBV7-6	TRBJ2-3	CASSPGRQGIADTQYF
once	TRBV7-2	TRBJ2-7	CASSLALATSGSRYSYEQYF
.	TRBV5-1	TRBJ2-6	CASSLGGQSSGANVLTF
.	TRBV9	TRBJ2-1	CASSPRGAGGVNEQFF
.	TRBV10-3	TRBJ2-5	CAISDRATQETQYF
few	TRBV29-1	TRBJ1-2	CSTLDGGNDYTF
.	TRBV12-3/TRBV12-4	TRBJ2-7	CASSSGTGGKQYF
.	TRBV11-3	TRBJ2-5	CASSSLQGGTQYF
.	TRBV9	TRBJ1-2	CASSVAGTPYGYTF
.	TRBV29-1	TRBJ1-6	CSVEDPPGTLHF
.	TRBV12-3/TRBV12-4	TRBJ1-2	CASRAGQVPGYTF
few	TRBV5-5	TRBJ1-3	CASSLGPSRGAGNTIYF
.	TRBV6-5	TRBJ1-4	CASSRQGAFNEKLFF
.	TRBV6-5	TRBJ2-7	CASSIGQGPPYEQYF
.	TRBV4-2	TRBJ2-3	CASSQEIGGRADTQYF
.	TRBV2	TRBJ2-7	CASSAGQGWEQYF
.	TRBV5-6	TRBJ2-7	CASSFRTGAGEQYF
few	TRBV5-6	TRBJ2-1	CASSLLRGGEQFF
.	TRBV28	TRBJ2-3	CASSPGTGSVGTDTQYF
.	TRBV9	TRBJ2-1	CASKRTQRANNEQFF
.	TRBV6-5	TRBJ1-2	CASRPGGADNYGYTF
.	TRBV7-3	TRBJ1-2	CASSLQGSYGYTF
.	TRBV5-4	TRBJ2-2	CASSKTGTYTGELFF
.	TRBV19	TRBJ2-3	CASSGGTDTTWTDTQYF
.	TRBV5-6	TRBJ1-4	CASSLVRGSEKLFF
.	TRBV20-1	TRBJ1-1	CSAKGQGEAFF
.	TRBV28	TRBJ2-1	CASNRLAGDYEQFF
.	TRBV6-5	TRBJ1-4	CASSTDRGRLKLFF
.	TRBV7-2	TRBJ1-3	CASSPSTGLFSGNTIYF
.	TRBV27	TRBJ2-7	CATHREGESYEQYF
once	TRBV21-1	TRBJ1-3	CASSKKWEGGPGNTIYF
.	TRBV30	TRBJ2-7	CAWRTQGSPYEQYF
.	TRBV28	TRBJ1-5	CASSLGDRLNQPQHF
few	TRBV28	TRBJ1-5	CASWTYSNQPQHF
.	TRBV6-5	TRBJ2-7	CASSYSRFYEQYF
.	TRBV6-6	TRBJ2-1	CASGTGTSGNEQFF
.	TRBV5-1	TRBJ2-2	CASSFLAGNTGELFF
.	TRBV7-9	TRBJ1-1	CASSRDRFSNTEAFF
.	TRBV11-2	TRBJ1-4	CASSLDRHPNEKLFF
.	TRBV3-1/TRBV3-2	TRBJ1-3	CASSPKGTASGNTIYF
.	TRBV6-5	TRBJ2-1	CASKLSNEQFF
once	TRBV9	TRBJ2-1	CASSVGGGGYGNEQFF
.	TRBV10-3	TRBJ2-5	CAISESIGGSGRETQYF
.	TRBV4-3	TRBJ2-1	CASSHQRETYNEQFF
.	TRBV19	TRBJ2-1	CASSRPLDVAGRGNEQFF
few	TRBV7-8	TRBJ1-1	CASSPRETHTEAFF
.	TRBV7-9	TRBJ1-1	CASSLFKRVRTEAFF
.	TRBV30	TRBJ1-2	CAWTDRANYGYTF
.	TRBV29-1	TRBJ2-1	CSVEANKRGYNEQFF
.	TRBV6-2/TRBV6-3	TRBJ2-3	CASSYGREPRTDTQYF
.	TRBV5-4	TRBJ2-1	CASSKDSSYNEQFF